Following are 19 T cell receptor beta chains from one sample sequenced in a study of T cells in Graves' hyperthyroidism and ophthalmopathy (dated by TCRdb to between 2018 and 2020). To prepare the library, multiplex PCR was applied. TCRdb records Illumina HiSeq 2000 as the sequencer. The TCR beta CDR3 regions were amplified from the RNA transcripts. The first round of RT-PCR for the TCR CDR3 was performed with the HTBI primer set and the Qiagen OneStep RT-PCR kit. In-frame beta chains were kept once TCRdb had trimmed the public reads at Q25 with fastp and called clones with MiXCR. Duplicate CDR3 protein sequences are folded into a single record with the most common DNA and genes. This sample comprises 350,000 to 400,000 distinct CDR3 sequences, under 20% of them detected only once. The ten largest clones represent about 4% of the sample. Sequenced sample: blood. These receptors were taken from a woman between 18 and 29 years old with Graves' hyperthyroidism.

This clonotype was seen at least ten times. The chain combines TRBV18 with TRBJ2-7; 8 positions match TRBD2. Germline CDR1 and CDR2: KGHSH and LQKENI. V shed 3 bases, J shed 5 bases, and the junction held 3 bases outside the gene matches. The CDR3 has 13 amino acids. This CDR3 reads CASSPREGDEQYF. CDR3 DNA: TGTGCCAGCTCACCCCGGGAGGGGGACGAGCAGTACTTC. The whole variable domain, remainder taken from reference TRBV18 and TRBJ2-7, is NAGVMQNPRHLVRRRGQEARLRCSPMKGHSHVYWYRQLPEEGLKFMVYLQKENIIDESGMPKERFSAEFPKEGPSILRIQQVVRGDSAAYFCASSPREGDEQYFGPGTRLTVT.

In this sample, this clonotype turned up many times. This rearrangement joins TRBV20-1 to TRBJ2-5; the D is unclear. Per the germline V gene, CDR1 is DFQATT and CDR2 is SNEGSKA (reference sequence). The V and J ends lost 5 bases and 1 base respectively, with 17 bases between them. The CDR3 contains 15 residues. CDR3 region: CSAPESVRSQETQYF. CDR3 coding DNA: TGCAGTGCTCCAGAGAGTGTGAGATCCCAAGAGACCCAGTACTTC.

This clonotype was observed a few times. The CDR3 protein is CASSLGHRDTQYF. The CDR3 DNA reads TGTGCCAGCAGCTTAGGACACCGAGATACGCAGTATTTT. The V call is TRBV11-2, the J call TRBJ2-3; D is uncertain. The CDR3 has 13 residues. Germline CDR1 SGHAT, CDR2 FQNNGV. V shed 1 base and J shed 5 bases, with 7 bases lying between them.

A remark on this clonotype: A single base separates this from a much larger clone, so it may be a read error. The chain is built from TRBV30 and TRBJ1-5, with unresolved D. The DNA end lines up better with TRBJ2-3; the J call may be wrong. The germline gives CDR1 GTSNPN, CDR2 SVGIG (reference sequence). The CDR3 extends over 13 amino acids. CDR3 residues: CAWSINSNQPQYF. Here the CDR3 DNA reads TGTGCCTGGAGTATTAATAGCAATCAGCCCCAGTATTTT.

This clonotype was seen repeatedly, ten times or more. The chain couples TRBV20-1 to TRBJ2-7; D possibly corresponds to TRBD2 (5 bases). Between the trimmed V and J ends, which lost 0 bases and 3 bases, there was a span of 12 bases. The length of the CDR3 is 14 residues. The V gene's germline CDR1 is DFQATT and CDR2 SNEGSKA (reference sequence). DNA of the CDR3: TGCAGTGCTAGAGATCGGGGTGGGGTCTACGAGCAGTACTTC. Residues: CSARDRGGVYEQYF.

This clonotype was seen many times. This chain links TRBV29-1 with TRBJ1-2; D gene ambiguous. With 6 bases removed from V and 5 bases from J, the gap between germline ends came to 10 bases. The germline V gene encodes CDR1 SQVTM and CDR2 ANQGSEA. The CDR3 has 11 amino acids. The CDR3 DNA sequence: TGCAGCGTATACACGTATTATGGCTACACCTTC. This sequence encodes CSVYTYYGYTF.

This clonotype was observed at least ten times. The chain uses TRBV28 and TRBJ1-5, with unresolved D. Germline-derived CDR1 and CDR2 are MDHEN and SYDVKM. The CDR3 extends over 12 amino acids. V lost 1 base and J 6 bases, leaving 4 bases between the germline ends. The CDR3 bases are TGTGCCAGCAGTTTATTCGCTCAGCCCCAGCATTTT. Its translation: CASSLFAQPQHF.

This clonotype was found a few times. The chain employs TRBV5-1 and TRBJ2-7, with D perhaps TRBD1 (5 bases). CDR3 length equals 14 residues. The germline V gene encodes CDR1 SGHRS and CDR2 YFSETQ. V was clipped by 3 bases and J by 6 bases, with 16 bases between them. The CDR3 sequence: CASSWFGEGVEQYF. The CDR3 DNA reads TGCGCCAGCAGCTGGTTTGGGGAAGGGGTCGAGCAGTACTTC.

Ten or more counts support this clonotype. This chain uses TRBV5-1 with TRBJ2-2; 7 bases line up with TRBD1. V lost 0 bases, J lost 7 bases, and 6 bases stayed unmatched. Germline loops: CDR1 SGHRS, CDR2 YFSETQ. The CDR3 spans 15 residues. The CDR3 sequence: CASSLAETGIGELFF. The CDR3 region has the DNA TGCGCCAGCAGCTTGGCCGAGACAGGGATCGGGGAGCTGTTTTTT. Full variable domain (outside the CDR3, taken from reference TRBV5-1 and TRBJ2-2): KAGVTQTPRYLIKTRGQQVTLSCSPISGHRSVSWYQQTPGQGLQFLFEYFSETQRNKGNFPGRFSGRQFSNSRSEMNVSTLELGDSALYLCASSLAETGIGELFFGEGSRLTVL.

This clonotype was picked up many times. The chain carries TRBV2 and TRBJ2-5, with no clear D. There are 10 residues in the CDR3. Germline CDR1 and CDR2: SNHLY and FYNNEI. The ends were cut back, 7 bases at V and 5 bases at J, with 5 bases in the middle. In DNA form, the CDR3 reads TGTGCCAGCAAACGGGAGACCCAGTACTTC. Its protein is CASKRETQYF.

This clonotype was seen many times. This chain connects TRBV5-1 to TRBJ2-7; perhaps TRBD2 as D (5 bases). Per the germline V gene, CDR1 is SGHRS and CDR2 is YFSETQ. V was pared by 2 bases and J by 7 bases, with 10 bases between. The CDR3 loop spans 12 amino acids. The CDR3 DNA sequence: TGCGCCAGCAGCTTCCTGGGAGAGGAGCAGTACTTC. Protein product: CASSFLGEEQYF.

The table lists this clonotype with many counts. The chain couples TRBV6-5 to TRBJ1-2; 8 nucleotides align to TRBD1. V lost 0 bases to trimming and J lost 14 bases; unmatched junction nucleotides: 11. The V gene's germline CDR1 is MNHEY and CDR2 SVGAGI. The CDR3 is 14 amino acids. CDR3 protein: CASSYSLTGEVGTF. The DNA for the CDR3 is TGTGCCAGCAGTTACTCCCTGACAGGGGAGGTAGGGACCTTC.

The V and J genes are TRBV19 and TRBJ2-5; the D gene is possibly TRBD2 (6 bases). CDR3 size: 14 residues. The V gene lost 3 bases and the J gene lost 5 bases, with 13 bases spanning the gap. Germline CDR1 LNHDA, CDR2 SQIVND (reference sequence). The CDR3 sequence is CASSIGGGLETQYF. Written as DNA, the CDR3 is TGTGCCAGTAGTATCGGGGGAGGCTTGGAGACCCAGTACTTC.

This clonotype was recorded many times. This rearrangement joins TRBV2 to TRBJ1-6; D possibly corresponds to TRBD1 (5 bases). Trimming pared 3 bases from V and 0 bases from J, leaving 12 bases between. The CDR3 extends over 17 amino acids. Germline V gives CDR1 SNHLY, CDR2 FYNNEI. The CDR3 sequence: CASSEGRLSSYNSPLHF. CDR3 bases: TGTGCCAGCAGTGAGGGACGCCTGAGCTCCTATAATTCACCCCTCCACTTT.

The table lists this clonotype with many counts. CDR3 coding DNA: TGTGCCACCCACGGGGCCAGGGAAGAGACCCAGTACTTC. Amino acid sequence: CATHGAREETQYF. This chain uses TRBV10-3 with TRBJ2-5; TRBD1 or TRBD2 may be the D gene (5 bases each). This CDR3 comprises 13 residues. Trimming shortened V by 10 bases and J by 3 bases, and 15 bases separated the two germline ends. CDR1 and CDR2 (germline): ENHRY, SYGVKD.

This clonotype has just a few counts. In this CDR3 the conserved last residue, phenylalanine or tryptophan, is missing, so a read error is likely. The chain carries TRBV19 and TRBJ2-7; 9 bases are shared with TRBD2. J lost 1 base, V lost 2 bases, and 3 bases had no gene match. CDR3 length equals 15 residues. CDR1 and CDR2 from the germline V gene are LNHDA and SQIVND (reference sequence). CDR3 amino acids: CASSIRGGASYEQYL. CDR3 DNA: TGTGCCAGTAGTATACGCGGGGGGGCTTCCTACGAGCAGTACCTC.

This clonotype was seen at least ten times. This chain joins TRBV12-3 or TRBV12-4 and TRBJ1-1; D not resolved. V gave up 7 bases and J gave up 3 bases, with 18 bases separating them. CDR3 length equals 15 residues. CDR3 bases: TGTGCCAGCACCTCGTTTGGGGTTTTAGACACTGAAGCTTTCTTT. It is translated as CASTSFGVLDTEAFF.

This clonotype was counted ten times or more. CDR3 nucleotides: TGTGCCAGCAGTGTATACGGGACTAGGGGGGAGACCCAGTACTTC. As protein: CASSVYGTRGETQYF. This chain links TRBV6-1 with TRBJ2-5, with 8 positions matching TRBD2. V lost 4 bases and J lost 5; bases outside the gene matches: 9. CDR1 is MNHNS, CDR2 SASEGT, per germline. This CDR3 comprises 15 residues.

This clonotype was counted at least ten times. The V gene is TRBV6-5, the J gene TRBJ2-7; 8 nucleotides match TRBD1. Germline trimming cut 6 bases from V and 3 bases from J; bases unmatched to any gene: 4. Per germline, CDR1 MNHEY and CDR2 SVGAGI. The CDR3 has 13 residues. The CDR3 nucleotides are TGTGCCAGCAGGGGACAGGCCCACTACGAGCAGTACTTC. As protein: CASRGQAHYEQYF.